The clone carrying this T cell receptor (beta chain) was detected only a few times. Its cognate antigen is unknown. These data belong to a study of T cells in Graves' hyperthyroidism and ophthalmopathy. About the research overall: Peripheral blood collection took place at initial diagnosis, before any treatment.

Whole-study results and caveats: Ophthalmopathy, as predicted by the model, came a median roughly 6.5 months after the prediction.

Germline V gene data show CDR1 as KGHSH and CDR2 as LQKENI. Between the trimmed V and J ends, which lost 3 bases and 4 bases, there was a span of 18 bases. The CDR3 is made up of 16 amino acids. Uncontrolled infection, other autoimmune disease, pregnancy or lactation led to exclusion. The diagnoses drew upon clinical symptoms, serum thyroxine and TRAb, thyroid ultrasound and orbital computed tomography. Amplification of TCR beta CDR3 regions was performed using RNA transcripts as template. The primer set for the first-round RT-PCR of the TCR CDR3 was HTBI. TCRdb fed the multiplex PCR reads into MiXCR, producing one record per CDR3 protein. The sample contains roughly 740,000 distinct CDR3 sequences, over 15% of which appear only once.

This receptor was obtained from a man aged 18 to 35 with Graves' hyperthyroidism. The chain uses TRBV18 and TRBJ1-2; possibly TRBD1 for D (5 bases). Sequenced sample: blood. CDR3 sequence reads: CASSPLQVGRVYGYTF. In DNA, the CDR3 is TGTGCCAGCTCACCCCTACAGGTGGGCAGGGTCTATGGCTACACCTTC.